This entry describes one TCR beta chain. The antigen remains undetermined. These data originate in a study of cytomegalovirus exposure and HLA in healthy donors. Overall study context: The early release's HLA-typed donors yielded 70 million to 85 million unique TCRs.

Findings and limits, study-wide: Accounts indicate the classifier identified cytomegalovirus status with strong specificity and sensitivity.

After removal of 7 bases from V and 5 bases from J, the junction contained 10 bases not matched to a gene. CDR3 length: 15 amino acids. The V gene's germline CDR1 is SNHLY and CDR2 FYNNEI. PCR amplification relied on 60 Vbeta primers (plus 13 Jbeta primers). Profiling relied on immunoSEQ multiplex PCR, and the TCRdb table lists in-frame clones only, not all of them. The sample has 120,000 to 150,000 clones, about 80% seen once. The sequence derives from a middle-aged man in good health and CMV-seropositive. The sequenced sample consisted of PBMCs. The chain recombines TRBV2 with TRBJ2-1; TRBD1 matches 8 bases. The CDR3 nucleotides are TGTGCCAGCACCATTGACAGGGGTGCCAACAATGAGCAGTTCTTC. It yields the protein CASTIDRGANNEQFF.